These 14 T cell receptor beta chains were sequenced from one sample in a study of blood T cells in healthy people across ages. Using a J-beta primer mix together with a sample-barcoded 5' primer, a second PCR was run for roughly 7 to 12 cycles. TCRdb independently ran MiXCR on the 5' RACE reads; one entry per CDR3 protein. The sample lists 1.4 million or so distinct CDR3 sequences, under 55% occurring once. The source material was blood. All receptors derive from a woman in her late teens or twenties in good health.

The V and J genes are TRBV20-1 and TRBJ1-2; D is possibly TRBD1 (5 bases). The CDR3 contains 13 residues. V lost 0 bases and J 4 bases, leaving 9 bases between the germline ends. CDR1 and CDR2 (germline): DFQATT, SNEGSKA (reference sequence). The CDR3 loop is CSARDARVYGYTF. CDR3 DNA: TGCAGTGCTAGAGATGCCAGGGTCTATGGCTACACCTTC.

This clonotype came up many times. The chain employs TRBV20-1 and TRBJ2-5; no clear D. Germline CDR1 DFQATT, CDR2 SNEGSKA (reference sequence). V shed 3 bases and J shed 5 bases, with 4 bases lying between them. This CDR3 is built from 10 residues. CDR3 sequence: CSARSETQYF. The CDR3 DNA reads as TGCAGTGCTAGGAGCGAGACCCAGTACTTC.

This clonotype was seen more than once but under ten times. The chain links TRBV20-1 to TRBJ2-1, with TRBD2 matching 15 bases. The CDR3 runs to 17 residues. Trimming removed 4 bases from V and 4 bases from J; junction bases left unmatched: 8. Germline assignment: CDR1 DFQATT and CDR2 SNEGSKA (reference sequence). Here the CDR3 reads CSAKAGLAGGVYNEQFF. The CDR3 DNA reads TGCAGTGCTAAGGCCGGACTAGCGGGAGGGGTTTACAATGAGCAGTTCTTC.

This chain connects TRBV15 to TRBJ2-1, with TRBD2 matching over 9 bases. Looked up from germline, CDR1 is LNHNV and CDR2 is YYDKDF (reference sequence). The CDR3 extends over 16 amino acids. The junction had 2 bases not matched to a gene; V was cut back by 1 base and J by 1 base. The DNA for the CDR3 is TGTGCCACCAGCAGAGGTAGCGGGAGATCCTACAATGAGCAGTTCTTC. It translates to CATSRGSGRSYNEQFF.

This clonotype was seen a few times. DNA of the CDR3: TGTGCCAGCAGCCCAAGGGGACTAGCGGGGGTCAATGAGCAGTTCTTC. This sequence encodes CASSPRGLAGVNEQFF. This rearrangement joins TRBV12-3 or TRBV12-4 to TRBJ2-1; 14 bases match TRBD2. J gave up 6 bases and V 6 bases, and 7 bases lay outside the gene matches. The CDR3 has 16 amino acids.

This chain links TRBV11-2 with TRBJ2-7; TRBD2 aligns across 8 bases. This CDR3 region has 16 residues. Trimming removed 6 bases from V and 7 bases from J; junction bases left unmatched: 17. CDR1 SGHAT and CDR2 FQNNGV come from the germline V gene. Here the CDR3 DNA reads TGTGCCAGCAGTCGCCCCTATAGCGGGACACTACGGGAGCAGTACTTC. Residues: CASSRPYSGTLREQYF.

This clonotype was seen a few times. The CDR3 region has the DNA TGTGCCAGTACTCAGGGTAGCCAGCCCCAGCATTTT. Its protein product is CASTQGSQPQHF. This rearrangement joins TRBV7-9 to TRBJ1-5, with D tentatively TRBD1 (5 bases). The germline gives CDR1 SEHNR, CDR2 FQNEAQ (reference sequence). The ends were cut back, 9 bases at V and 7 bases at J, with 13 bases in the middle. This CDR3 is 12 amino acids long.

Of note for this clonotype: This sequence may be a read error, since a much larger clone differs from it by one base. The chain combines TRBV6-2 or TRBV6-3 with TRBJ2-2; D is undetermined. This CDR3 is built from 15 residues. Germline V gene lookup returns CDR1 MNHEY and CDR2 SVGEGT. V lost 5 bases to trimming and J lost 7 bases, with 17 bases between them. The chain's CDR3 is CASSPSVIHSGELFF. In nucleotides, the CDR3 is TGTGCCAGCAGTCCCAGCGTGATACATAGCGGGGAGCTGTTTTTT.

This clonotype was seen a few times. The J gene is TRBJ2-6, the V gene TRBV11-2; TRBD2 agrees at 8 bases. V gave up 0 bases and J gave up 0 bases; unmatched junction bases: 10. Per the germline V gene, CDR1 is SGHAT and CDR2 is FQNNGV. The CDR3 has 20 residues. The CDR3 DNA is TGTGCCAGCAGCTTAGATGGGGACGGGACTAGTCTCTCTGGGGCCAACGTCCTGACTTTC. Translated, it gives CASSLDGDGTSLSGANVLTF.

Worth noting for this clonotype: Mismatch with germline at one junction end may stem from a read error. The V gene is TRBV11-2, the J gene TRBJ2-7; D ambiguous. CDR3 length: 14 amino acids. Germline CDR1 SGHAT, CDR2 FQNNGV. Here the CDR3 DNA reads TGTGCCAGCAGCTTAGTGGCTCGAAATTACGAGCGGTACTTC. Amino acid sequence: CASSLVARNYERYF. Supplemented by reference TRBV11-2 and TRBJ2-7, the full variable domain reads EAGVAQSPRYKIIEKRQSVAFWCNPISGHATLYWYQQILGQGPKLLIQFQNNGVVDDSQLPKDRFSAERLKGVDSTLKIQPAKLEDSAVYLCASSLVARNYERYFGPGTRLTVT.

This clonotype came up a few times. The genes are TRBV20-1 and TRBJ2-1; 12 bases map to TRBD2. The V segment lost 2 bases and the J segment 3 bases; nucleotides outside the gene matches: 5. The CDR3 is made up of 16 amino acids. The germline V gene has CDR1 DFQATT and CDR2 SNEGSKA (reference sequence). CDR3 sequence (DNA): TGCAGTGCTAGAAGACTAGCGGGGGCTTTCTACAATGAGCAGTTCTTC. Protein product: CSARRLAGAFYNEQFF.

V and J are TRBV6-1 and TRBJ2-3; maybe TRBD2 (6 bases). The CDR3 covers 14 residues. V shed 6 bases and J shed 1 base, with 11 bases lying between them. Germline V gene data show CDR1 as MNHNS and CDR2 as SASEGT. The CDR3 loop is CASRTRGRTDTQYF. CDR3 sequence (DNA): TGTGCCAGCAGGACGCGGGGTCGCACAGATACGCAGTATTTT.

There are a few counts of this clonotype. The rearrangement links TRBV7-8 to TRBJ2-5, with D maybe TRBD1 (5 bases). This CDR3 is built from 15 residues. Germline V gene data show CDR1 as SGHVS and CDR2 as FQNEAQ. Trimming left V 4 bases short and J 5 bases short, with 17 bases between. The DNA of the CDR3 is TGTGCCAGCAGCTCCCCTGCAAGGGGCGATGAGACCCAGTACTTC. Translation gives CASSSPARGDETQYF.

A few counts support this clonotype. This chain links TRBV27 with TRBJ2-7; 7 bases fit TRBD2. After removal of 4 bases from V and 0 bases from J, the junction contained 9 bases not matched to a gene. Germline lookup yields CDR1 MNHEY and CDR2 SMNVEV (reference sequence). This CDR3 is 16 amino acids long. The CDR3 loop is CASSSRLAPSSYEQYF. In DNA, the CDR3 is TGTGCCAGCAGTTCCCGACTAGCTCCGAGCTCCTACGAGCAGTACTTC.